This TCR beta chain was sequenced in a study of CD8 T cells in ankylosing spondylitis. Study-wide points: Disease-linked clones proved CD8+ and comparatively uncommon in peripheral blood. Matched ankylosing spondylitis synovial fluid reportedly showed significant enrichment of disease-linked clones. The study identified a TCR beta motif of roughly eight highly homologous variants that appeared characteristic of ankylosing spondylitis blood.

This clonotype showed up many times. No antigen is known for it. Generation of TCR beta libraries employed quantitative 5'-RACE incorporating molecular barcodes. TCRdb re-called the 5' RACE reads through MiXCR, storing one row per CDR3 protein. The data show 100,000 or so distinct CDR3 sequences, less than 25% seen once. From germline, CDR1 is KGHSH and CDR2 LQKENI. This CDR3 comprises 11 residues. The V end lost 4 bases, the J end lost 3 bases, and 0 bases lay between the germline ends. The sample consisted of synovial fluid, either unsorted or a sorted T cell fraction (not recorded which). This chain joins TRBV18 and TRBJ2-2; no clear D gene. The receptor was derived from a male donor with ankylosing spondylitis. The CDR3 loop reads CASSHTGELFF. The CDR3 DNA is TGTGCCAGCTCACACACCGGGGAGCTGTTTTTT.